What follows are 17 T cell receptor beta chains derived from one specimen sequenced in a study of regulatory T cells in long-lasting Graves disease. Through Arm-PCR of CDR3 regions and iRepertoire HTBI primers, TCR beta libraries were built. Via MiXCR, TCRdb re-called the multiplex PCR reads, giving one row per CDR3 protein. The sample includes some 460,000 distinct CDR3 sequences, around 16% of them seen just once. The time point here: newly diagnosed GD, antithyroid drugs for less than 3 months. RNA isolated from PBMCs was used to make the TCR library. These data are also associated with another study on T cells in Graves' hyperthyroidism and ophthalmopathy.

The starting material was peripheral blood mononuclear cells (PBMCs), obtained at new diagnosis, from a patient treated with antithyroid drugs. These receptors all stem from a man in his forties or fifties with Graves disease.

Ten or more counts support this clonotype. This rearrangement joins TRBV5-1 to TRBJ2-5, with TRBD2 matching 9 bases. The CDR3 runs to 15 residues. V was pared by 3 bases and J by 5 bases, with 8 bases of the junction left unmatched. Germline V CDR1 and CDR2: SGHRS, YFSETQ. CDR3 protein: CASSSAGTSYETQYF. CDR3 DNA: TGCGCCAGCAGCTCGGCCGGGACTAGCTATGAGACCCAGTACTTC.

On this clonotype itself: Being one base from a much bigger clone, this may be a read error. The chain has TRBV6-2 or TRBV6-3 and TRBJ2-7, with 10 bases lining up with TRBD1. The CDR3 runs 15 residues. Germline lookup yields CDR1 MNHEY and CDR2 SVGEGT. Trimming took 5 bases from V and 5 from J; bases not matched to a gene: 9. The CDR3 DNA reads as TGTGCCAGCAGTGTGGACAGGGGGATATCCCACGAGCAGTACTTC. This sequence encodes CASSVDRGISHEQYF.

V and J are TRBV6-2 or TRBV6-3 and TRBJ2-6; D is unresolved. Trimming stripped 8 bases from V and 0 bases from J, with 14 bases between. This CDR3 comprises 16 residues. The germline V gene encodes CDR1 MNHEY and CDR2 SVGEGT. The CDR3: CASFYRRTSGANVLTF. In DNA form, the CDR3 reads TGTGCCAGCTTTTACCGCCGGACCTCTGGGGCCAACGTCCTGACTTTC.

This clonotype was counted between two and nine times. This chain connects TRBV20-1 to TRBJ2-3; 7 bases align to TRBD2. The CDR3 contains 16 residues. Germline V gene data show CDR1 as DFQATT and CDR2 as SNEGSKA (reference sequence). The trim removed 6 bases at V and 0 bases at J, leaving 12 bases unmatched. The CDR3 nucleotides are TGCAGTGCCCCGGTCCCTAGCGGATCTAGCACAGATACGCAGTATTTT. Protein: CSAPVPSGSSTDTQYF.

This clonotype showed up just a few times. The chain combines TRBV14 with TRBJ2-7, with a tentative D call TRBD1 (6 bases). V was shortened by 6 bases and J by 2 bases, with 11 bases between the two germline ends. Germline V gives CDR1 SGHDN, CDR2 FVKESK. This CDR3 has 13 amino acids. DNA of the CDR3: TGTGCCAGCAGAGACAGGCAGACCTACGAGCAGTACTTC. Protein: CASRDRQTYEQYF.

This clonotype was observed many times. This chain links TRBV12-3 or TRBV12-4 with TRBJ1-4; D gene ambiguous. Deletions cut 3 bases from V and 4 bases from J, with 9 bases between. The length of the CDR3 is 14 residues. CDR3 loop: CASSFRGDNEKLFF. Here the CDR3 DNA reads TGTGCCAGCAGTTTTAGAGGTGATAATGAAAAACTGTTTTTT.

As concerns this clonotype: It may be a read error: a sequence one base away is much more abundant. CDR3 bases: TGTGCCAGCACCCCCTCGGTACAGTCCTACGAGCAGTACTTC. Encoded protein: CASTPSVQSYEQYF. The V and J genes are TRBV3-1 and TRBJ2-7, with D uncertain. Germline lookup yields CDR1 LGHDT and CDR2 YNNKEL (reference sequence). The CDR3 extends over 14 amino acids. Trimming removed 7 bases at V and 1 base at J, with 14 bases between.

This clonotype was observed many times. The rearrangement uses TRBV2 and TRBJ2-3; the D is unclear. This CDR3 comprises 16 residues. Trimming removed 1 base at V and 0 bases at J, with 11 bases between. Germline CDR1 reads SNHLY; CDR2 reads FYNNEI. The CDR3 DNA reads TGTGCCAGCAGTGAAGTGCACTACCCTAGCACAGATACGCAGTATTTT. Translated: CASSEVHYPSTDTQYF.

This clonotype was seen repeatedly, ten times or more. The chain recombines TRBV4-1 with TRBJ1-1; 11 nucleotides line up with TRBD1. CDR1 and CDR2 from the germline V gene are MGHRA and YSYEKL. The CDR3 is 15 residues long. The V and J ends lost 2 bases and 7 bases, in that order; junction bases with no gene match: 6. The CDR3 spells CASSQPGTGGVEAFF. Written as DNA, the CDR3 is TGCGCCAGCAGCCAACCCGGGACAGGGGGGGTTGAAGCTTTCTTT.

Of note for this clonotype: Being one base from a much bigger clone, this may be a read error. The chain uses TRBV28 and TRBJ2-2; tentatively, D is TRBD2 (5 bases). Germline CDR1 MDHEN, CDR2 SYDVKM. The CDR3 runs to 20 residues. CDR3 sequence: CAGSFLDLRPSGLYTGELFF. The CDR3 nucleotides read TGTGCCGGCAGTTTCCTCGATCTACGCCCTTCAGGACTTTACACCGGGGAGCTGTTTTTT.

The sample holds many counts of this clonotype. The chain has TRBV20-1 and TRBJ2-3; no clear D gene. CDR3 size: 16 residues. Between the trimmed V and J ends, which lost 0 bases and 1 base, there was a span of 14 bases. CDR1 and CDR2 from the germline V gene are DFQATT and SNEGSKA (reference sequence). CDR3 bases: TGCAGTGCTAGAGATTATTTGTACGCCGGCACAGATACGCAGTATTTT. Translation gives CSARDYLYAGTDTQYF.

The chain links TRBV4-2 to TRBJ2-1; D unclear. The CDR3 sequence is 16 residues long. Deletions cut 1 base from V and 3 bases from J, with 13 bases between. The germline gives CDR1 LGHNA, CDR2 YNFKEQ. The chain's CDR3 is CASSQVGQDSYNEQFF. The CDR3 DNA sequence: TGTGCCAGCAGCCAAGTAGGTCAGGATAGCTACAATGAGCAGTTCTTC.

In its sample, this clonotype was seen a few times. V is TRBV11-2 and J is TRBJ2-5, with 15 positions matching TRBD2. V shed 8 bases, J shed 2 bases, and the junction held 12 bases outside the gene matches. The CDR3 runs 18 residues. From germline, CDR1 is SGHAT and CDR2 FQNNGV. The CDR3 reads CASRFGLAGGPGQETQYF. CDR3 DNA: TGTGCCAGCCGATTCGGACTAGCGGGAGGGCCGGGGCAAGAGACCCAGTACTTC.

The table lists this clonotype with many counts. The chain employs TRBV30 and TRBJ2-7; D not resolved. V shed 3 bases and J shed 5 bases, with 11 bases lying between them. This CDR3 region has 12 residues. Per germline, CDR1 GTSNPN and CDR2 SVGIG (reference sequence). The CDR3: CAWRQSVNEQYF. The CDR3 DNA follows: TGTGCCTGGAGGCAGTCGGTCAACGAGCAGTACTTC.

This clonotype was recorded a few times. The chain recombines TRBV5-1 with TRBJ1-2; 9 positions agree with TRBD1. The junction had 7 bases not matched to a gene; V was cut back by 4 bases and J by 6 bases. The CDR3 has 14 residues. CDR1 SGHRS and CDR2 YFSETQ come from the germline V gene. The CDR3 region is CASSLGTGNDGYTF. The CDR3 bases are TGCGCCAGCAGCCTCGGGACAGGGAACGATGGCTACACCTTC. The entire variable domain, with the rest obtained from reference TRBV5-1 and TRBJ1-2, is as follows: KAGVTQTPRYLIKTRGQQVTLSCSPISGHRSVSWYQQTPGQGLQFLFEYFSETQRNKGNFPGRFSGRQFSNSRSEMNVSTLELGDSALYLCASSLGTGNDGYTFGSGTRLTVV.

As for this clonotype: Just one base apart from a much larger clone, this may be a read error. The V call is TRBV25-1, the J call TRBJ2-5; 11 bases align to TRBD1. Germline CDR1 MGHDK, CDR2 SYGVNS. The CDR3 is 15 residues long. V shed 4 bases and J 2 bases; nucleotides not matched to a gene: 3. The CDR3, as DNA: TGTGCCAGCAGTGGCCGGGACAGGGGGCAAGAGACCCAGTACTTC. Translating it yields CASSGRDRGQETQYF.

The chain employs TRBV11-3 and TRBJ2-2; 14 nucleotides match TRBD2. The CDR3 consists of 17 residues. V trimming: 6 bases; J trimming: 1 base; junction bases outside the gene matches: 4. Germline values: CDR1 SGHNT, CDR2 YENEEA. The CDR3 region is CASSTGTSGRNTGELFF. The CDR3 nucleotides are TGTGCCAGCAGTACCGGGACTAGCGGGAGGAACACCGGGGAGCTGTTTTTT.